This TCR beta chain stems from a study of T-cell reconstitution after alpha-beta-depleted transplantation in children. The TCRbeta library incorporated unique molecular identifiers. From the PCR reads, TCRdb called clonotypes with MiXCR, one entry per CDR3 protein. The repertoire holds 580,000 or so distinct CDR3 sequences, with 23% as singletons. Only a few counts were recorded for this clonotype. The antigen is undetermined. Study-wide results and caveats: Most T-cell counts and diversity one year after the transplant came from T cells that were newly produced. Surviving recipient T cells and thymic progenitors accounted for the high day-60 TCRbeta diversity observed in some patients. Reportedly, roughly two months post-transplant, alpha-beta T cells arose from several hundred expanded graft clones.

Germline V gene lookup returns CDR1 SGHRS and CDR2 YFSETQ. V was cut by 0 bases and J by 6 bases, with 9 bases left in between. This CDR3 region has 13 residues. The chain combines TRBV5-1 with TRBJ1-1; D ambiguous. Here the sequenced sample was PBMCs, mostly from graft donor cells, taken 360 days after TCRalphabeta/CD19-depleted stem cell transplant. The TCR originated in a boy in the first two years of life who had a stem cell transplant for acute myeloid leukemia, so the T cells may come from the graft donor. CDR3 nucleotides: TGCGCCAGCAGCTTGGTGTTAGGCGCTGAAGCTTTCTTT. It is translated as CASSLVLGAEAFF.